This T cell receptor (beta chain) comes out of a study of blood T cell repertoires in COVID-19. Looking at the study overall: The United States, Italy and Spain supplied acute and convalescent COVID-19 samples. The analysed material was cDNA or gDNA that came from T cells, B-cell-depleted T cells, or PBMCs.

Original analysis: For nucleated cells, counts were estimated from reference gene primer amplification. Method: immunoSEQ multiplex PCR; TCRdb's copy keeps in-frame clones and lacks some. That table furnishes V, J and clone size, whereas the DNA furnished D and trimming. The table lists a few hundred thousand clones, roughly 85% of them singletons. V gave up 0 bases and J gave up 5 bases; unmatched junction bases: 4. The CDR3 is 16 amino acids. CDR1 is SGDLS, CDR2 YYNGEE, per germline. The chain has TRBV9 and TRBJ2-1; 11 bases match TRBD2. The sequence was obtained from a woman between 25 and 40 years old with active or convalescent COVID-19. Sequencing used peripheral blood. For the CDR3, the DNA is TGTGCCAGCAGCGTAGCCGGGACTAGCGGAAACAATGAGCAGTTCTTC. Translating it yields CASSVAGTSGNNEQFF.